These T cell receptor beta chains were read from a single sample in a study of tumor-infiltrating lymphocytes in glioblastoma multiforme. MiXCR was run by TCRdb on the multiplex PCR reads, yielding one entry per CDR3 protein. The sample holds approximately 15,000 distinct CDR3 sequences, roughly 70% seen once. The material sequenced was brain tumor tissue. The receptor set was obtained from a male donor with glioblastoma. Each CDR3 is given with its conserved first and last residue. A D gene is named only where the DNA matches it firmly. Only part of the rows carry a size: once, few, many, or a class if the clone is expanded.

CDR3nt: TGTGCCAGCAGTTACCTCGAGGTAGAGAGAGACAATGAGCAGTTCTTC
CDR3aa: CASSYLEVERDNEQFF
j_gene: TRBJ2-1
v_gene: TRBV6-2/TRBV6-3
d_gene: .
len: 16
abundance: once

CDR3nt: TGCGCCAGCAGCCCCCTCGGGATACACGAGCTGGTCTTC
CDR3aa: CASSPLGIHELVF
j_gene: TRBJ2-1
v_gene: TRBV4-1
d_gene: .
len: 13
abundance: .

CDR3nt: TGTGCCAGCAGCTTAGGGACAGCCCTTACCGGGGAGCTGTTTTTT
CDR3aa: CASSLGTALTGELFF
j_gene: TRBJ2-2
v_gene: TRBV7-8
d_gene: .
len: 15
abundance: .

CDR3nt: TGTGCCAGCAGCCAGGTCACTAGCGGCTCTGGGGCCAACGTCCTGACTTTC
CDR3aa: CASSQVTSGSGANVLTF
j_gene: TRBJ2-6
v_gene: TRBV4-2
d_gene: TRBD2
len: 17
abundance: few

CDR3nt: TGCAGTGCTAGTCGACCCACACTAGCGGGAATGAATGAGCAGTTCTTC
CDR3aa: CSASRPTLAGMNEQFF
j_gene: TRBJ2-1
v_gene: TRBV20-1
d_gene: TRBD2
len: 16
abundance: .

CDR3nt: TGCGCCAGCAGACCCTTGGCAACAGGGGATCAGTCTCAGCATTTT
CDR3aa: CASRPLATGDQSQHF
j_gene: TRBJ1-5
v_gene: TRBV10-2
d_gene: TRBD1
len: 15
abundance: once

CDR3nt: TGTGCCACTAGTGATTTGGGGGGACTCTCACATGAGCAGTTCTTC
CDR3aa: CATSDLGGLSHEQFF
j_gene: TRBJ2-1
v_gene: TRBV24-1
d_gene: .
len: 15
abundance: .

CDR3nt: TGTGCCAGCAGCCAAGAGTCGAGGCATATTCAGTATTTT
CDR3aa: CASSQESRHIQYF
j_gene: TRBJ2-3
v_gene: TRBV4-2
d_gene: .
len: 13
abundance: .

CDR3nt: TGCAGTGCTAGAGAGGACCGGGCAACTGAAAAACTGTTTTTT
CDR3aa: CSAREDRATEKLFF
j_gene: TRBJ1-4
v_gene: TRBV20-1
d_gene: .
len: 14
abundance: .

CDR3nt: TGTGCCAGCAGGGGCCGGGTAGCGGGAGGGCCATATGAGCAGTTCTTC
CDR3aa: CASRGRVAGGPYEQFF
j_gene: TRBJ2-1
v_gene: TRBV6-1
d_gene: TRBD2
len: 16
abundance: large

CDR3nt: TGTGCCAGCAGTTACCGCGGCGGGATGAGAGATACGCAGTATTTT
CDR3aa: CASSYRGGMRDTQYF
j_gene: TRBJ2-3
v_gene: TRBV6-5
d_gene: .
len: 15
abundance: few